A single sample is the source of the 22 T cell receptor beta chains below, sequenced in a study of spatial heterogeneity in lung cancer. As for time point: sample taken at primary tumor resection. TCRdb redid the calling of the 5' RACE reads with MiXCR, one entry per CDR3 protein. The profile shows 8,500 to 13,000 distinct CDR3 sequences, roughly 13% of them singletons. Antigen specificity for these receptors is unknown. Broader study findings: The number of expanded tumor alpha and beta chains correlated with mutation number.

The input for sequencing was lung tumor tissue, taken at surgery. All receptors come from a male donor with early-stage non-small cell lung cancer.

Notes on this clonotype: This may come from a read error, since a much larger clone is one base off. This chain uses TRBV5-1 with TRBJ1-2, with D tentatively TRBD1 (5 bases). The CDR3 sequence is 15 residues long. From germline, CDR1 is SGHRS and CDR2 YFSETQ. CDR3 region: CASNLGVTETYGYTF. CDR3 coding DNA: TGCGCCAGCAACTTGGGGGTGACAGAAACTTATGGCTACACCTTC.

Sample share makes this clonotype medium-sized. The genes are TRBV9 and TRBJ2-2, with TRBD1 identical over 8 bases. Germline V CDR1 and CDR2: SGDLS, YYNGEE. The junction had 7 bases not matched to a gene; V was cut back by 0 bases and J by 3 bases. This CDR3 comprises 17 residues. The CDR3 is CASSVAVQGADTGELFF. As DNA, the CDR3 is TGTGCCAGCAGCGTAGCTGTGCAGGGGGCGGACACCGGGGAGCTGTTTTTT.

This clonotype was seen at least ten times. J is TRBJ1-1 and V is TRBV20-1; a weak D match, TRBD1 (5 bases). The CDR3 length is 13 residues. Germline CDR1 is DFQATT and CDR2 is SNEGSKA (reference sequence). The V end was cut by 2 bases, the J end by 0 bases, with 7 bases between. CDR3 amino acids: CSARRGMNTEAFF. CDR3 coding DNA: TGCAGTGCTAGAAGGGGAATGAACACTGAAGCTTTCTTT.

The chain joins TRBV6-1 to TRBJ2-3; 9 bases fit TRBD2. CDR3 length: 15 residues. The V segment lost 2 bases and the J segment 4 bases; nucleotides outside the gene matches: 4. Germline CDR1 reads MNHNS; CDR2 reads SASEGT. CDR3 amino acids: CASSERRGGADTQYF. CDR3 nucleotides: TGTGCCAGCAGTGAACGACGCGGGGGGGCAGATACGCAGTATTTT.

This clonotype was seen a handful of times. CDR3 bases: TGTGCCAGCAGCCGGGACTCCTATGGCTACACCTTC. Its translation: CASSRDSYGYTF. The chain carries TRBV7-9 and TRBJ1-2; D may be TRBD1 (5 bases). CDR3 length: 12 amino acids. Trimming removed 5 bases from V and 4 bases from J, with 8 bases in between. CDR1 and CDR2 (germline): SEHNR, FQNEAQ (reference sequence).

This chain links TRBV29-1 with TRBJ1-2, with no clear D. The CDR3 sequence is 13 residues long. Germline V gene data show CDR1 as SQVTM and CDR2 as ANQGSEA. The V end lost 6 bases, the J end lost 8 bases, and 19 bases lay between the germline ends. CDR3 sequence: CSVISSGVGGYTF. The CDR3 nucleotides are TGCAGCGTAATCTCCTCCGGGGTCGGCGGCTACACCTTC.

Many counts were recorded for this clonotype. V and J are TRBV7-9 and TRBJ2-6; 8 positions match TRBD1. This CDR3 comprises 15 residues. CDR1 is SEHNR and CDR2 is FQNEAQ in the germline V gene (reference sequence). V gave up 5 bases and J gave up 3 bases; unmatched junction bases: 3. In DNA form, the CDR3 reads TGTGCCAGCAGCAGGACAGGGATTGGGGCCAACGTCCTGACTTTC. Its translation: CASSRTGIGANVLTF.

V is TRBV4-3 and J is TRBJ1-3, with a possible D match to TRBD1 (6 bases). Germline V gene lookup returns CDR1 LGHNA and CDR2 YSLEER. This CDR3 comprises 16 residues. Between the trimmed V and J ends, which lost 4 bases and 0 bases, there was a span of 13 bases. The CDR3 DNA reads as TGCGCCAGCAGCCTGACGACAGGCCCCTCTGGAAACACCATATATTTT. Its protein is CASSLTTGPSGNTIYF.

CDR3 loop: CASSLSEGAQTQYF. CDR3 in DNA: TGTGCCAGCAGCTTATCGGAGGGGGCGCAGACCCAGTACTTC. The V call is TRBV7-2, the J call TRBJ2-5; a possible D gene is TRBD1 (7 bases). The CDR3 is 14 residues long. CDR1 SGHTA and CDR2 FQGNSA come from the germline V gene. V lost 2 bases, J lost 6 bases, and 13 bases lay in between. The full variable domain, completed using reference TRBV7-2 and TRBJ2-5, is GAGVSQSPSNKVTEKGKDVELRCDPISGHTALYWYRQSLGQGLEFLIYFQGNSAPDKSGLPSDRFSAERTGGSVSTLTIQRTQQEDSAVYLCASSLSEGAQTQYFGPGTRLLVL.

This clonotype was detected many times. The DNA for the CDR3 is TGTGCCAGCAGCTTAAATCCAGAAGCAGGGCCCCCGGAGGAGACCCAGTACTTC. Translation gives CASSLNPEAGPPEETQYF. This chain links TRBV11-2 with TRBJ2-5; D perhaps matches TRBD1 (5 bases). In germline, CDR1 is SGHAT, CDR2 FQNNGV. This CDR3 region has 18 residues. V shed 2 bases and J shed 5 bases, with 24 bases lying between them. Complete variable domain (other parts from reference TRBV11-2 and TRBJ2-5): EAGVAQSPRYKIIEKRQSVAFWCNPISGHATLYWYQQILGQGPKLLIQFQNNGVVDDSQLPKDRFSAERLKGVDSTLKIQPAKLEDSAVYLCASSLNPEAGPPEETQYFGPGTRLLVL.

This clonotype was seen a few times. In DNA, the CDR3 is TGTGCCAGCAGCTTAGAACGGACGTACTCCTACAATGAGCAGTTCTTC. This gives the protein CASSLERTYSYNEQFF. The rearrangement joins TRBV13 to TRBJ2-1; D is undetermined. Germline V gene data show CDR1 as PRHDT and CDR2 as FYEKMQ (reference sequence). The CDR3 consists of 16 residues. V dropped 1 base and J dropped 0 bases, with 10 bases sitting between them. The complete variable domain, with remaining parts taken from reference TRBV13 and TRBJ2-1, reads AAGVIQSPRHLIKEKRETATLKCYPIPRHDTVYWYQQGPGQDPQFLISFYEKMQSDKGSIPDRFSAQQFSDYHSELNMSSLELGDSALYFCASSLERTYSYNEQFFGPGTRLTVL.

This clonotype was counted between two and nine times. The chain is built from TRBV20-1 and TRBJ2-5; weak D call: TRBD1 (5 bases). CDR3 length equals 13 residues. V lost 0 bases, J lost 2 bases, and 7 bases lay in between. Germline V gene sequence: CDR1 DFQATT, CDR2 SNEGSKA (reference sequence). DNA of the CDR3: TGCAGTGCTAGAGATAGACAGCAAGAGACCCAGTACTTC. Its protein product is CSARDRQQETQYF.

This clonotype was counted at least ten times. The chain recombines TRBV13 with TRBJ2-1; 7 bases agree with TRBD1. This CDR3 is 14 amino acids long. Germline V gene sequence: CDR1 PRHDT, CDR2 FYEKMQ (reference sequence). With 4 bases clipped from V and 4 bases from J, the junction kept 4 bases outside the gene matches. The CDR3 sequence: CASSYDRDYNEQFF. CDR3 DNA: TGTGCCAGCAGCTACGACAGGGATTACAATGAGCAGTTCTTC.

This clonotype was seen repeatedly, ten times or more. The chain couples TRBV29-1 to TRBJ2-7; 10 nucleotides line up with TRBD1. The CDR3 spans 13 residues. Trimming removed 8 bases from V and 5 bases from J; junction bases left unmatched: 9. Per the germline V gene, CDR1 is SQVTM and CDR2 is ANQGSEA. The CDR3 bases are TGCAGCCCCGCGGCGGGACAGGGGCACGAGCAGTACTTC. This encodes CSPAAGQGHEQYF.

The chain joins TRBV7-8 to TRBJ1-2, with D tentatively TRBD1 (5 bases). Germline V gene sequence: CDR1 SGHVS, CDR2 FQNEAQ. The germline V and J ends were trimmed by 3 bases and 4 bases, with 12 bases remaining between them. CDR3 length: 14 amino acids. CDR3 coding DNA: TGTGCCAGCAGCTTGGACACGGCCGGCTATGGCTACACCTTC. Its translation: CASSLDTAGYGYTF.

This CDR3 is CASRYTAGAKQVGELFF. The CDR3 bases are TGTGCCAGTAGATACACTGCAGGGGCAAAACAGGTCGGGGAGCTGTTTTTT. V is TRBV19 and J is TRBJ2-2; perhaps TRBD1 as D (6 bases). Between the trimmed V and J ends, which lost 6 bases and 7 bases, there was a span of 24 bases. CDR1 is LNHDA, CDR2 SQIVND, per germline (reference sequence). There are 17 residues in the CDR3.

By frequency in the sample, this clonotype is medium-sized. This chain links TRBV28 with TRBJ1-2, with a possible D match to TRBD1 (5 bases). Germline values: CDR1 MDHEN, CDR2 SYDVKM. Trimming removed 6 bases from V and 5 bases from J, with 19 bases in between. This CDR3 comprises 15 residues. The CDR3 coding sequence is TGTGCCAGCAGGCTGGGGGAGGGGTTTCGTTATGGCTACACCTTC. As protein: CASRLGEGFRYGYTF.

There are a few counts of this clonotype. J is TRBJ1-2 and V is TRBV7-2; D may be TRBD1 (6 bases). Germline assignment: CDR1 SGHTA and CDR2 FQGNSA. The V gene lost 4 bases and the J gene lost 4 bases, with 13 bases spanning the gap. The CDR3 totals 14 residues. In DNA form, the CDR3 reads TGTGCCAGCAGCTCTCGGACAGTCTCCTATGGCTACACCTTC. This translates into CASSSRTVSYGYTF. Combining the CDR3 with reference TRBV7-2 and TRBJ1-2 gives the whole variable domain GAGVSQSPSNKVTEKGKDVELRCDPISGHTALYWYRQSLGQGLEFLIYFQGNSAPDKSGLPSDRFSAERTGGSVSTLTIQRTQQEDSAVYLCASSSRTVSYGYTFGSGTRLTVV.

This clonotype occurred many times. The J gene is TRBJ2-2, the V gene TRBV2; D is undetermined. In germline, CDR1 is SNHLY, CDR2 FYNNEI. The CDR3 length is 12 residues. V was cut by 7 bases and J by 2 bases, with 5 bases left in between. The CDR3 bases are TGTGCCAGCATCGAAAACACCGGGGAGCTGTTTTTT. Residues: CASIENTGELFF.

This clonotype has only a few counts. V and J are TRBV6-5 and TRBJ2-1; TRBD1 might be the D (7 bases). V was trimmed by 5 bases and J by 4 bases, leaving 12 bases between them. This CDR3 is built from 14 residues. CDR1 is MNHEY and CDR2 is SVGAGI in the germline V gene. DNA for the CDR3: TGTGCCAGCAGTACGCGGGACAGATACAATGAGCAGTTCTTC. It translates to CASSTRDRYNEQFF.

In its sample, this clonotype was seen a few times. This sequence joins TRBV6-2 or TRBV6-3 and TRBJ2-1, with 9 bases identical to TRBD1. V lost 2 bases and J lost 2; bases outside the gene matches: 4. CDR3 length equals 16 residues. Germline CDR1 reads MNHEY; CDR2 reads SVGEGT. CDR3 loop: CASSYRDRVPYNEQFF. The DNA of the CDR3 is TGTGCCAGCAGTTACCGGGACAGGGTGCCCTACAATGAGCAGTTCTTC.

This clonotype appeared a few times. The CDR3 loop is CASSYSGAGTDTQYF. As DNA, the CDR3 is TGTGCCAGCAGTTACTCGGGGGCGGGGACAGATACGCAGTATTTT. This chain joins TRBV6-6 and TRBJ2-3, with D perhaps matching TRBD1 or TRBD2 (6 bases each). V was clipped by 0 bases and J by 3 bases, with 10 bases between them. Per the germline V gene, CDR1 is MNHNY and CDR2 is SVGAGI (reference sequence). The CDR3 is 15 amino acids.